The clone carrying this T cell receptor beta chain was counted at least ten times. Its antigen is not identified. Template material for each sample was about 0.55 ug of bulk tumor genomic DNA. Surgery yielded several widely spaced biopsies per primary tumor. Patients went through curative surgery, and their non-small cell lung cancer was untreated and newly diagnosed. This sample was included in a study of immune heterogeneity within non-small cell lung tumors. Study outcomes and limitations: With local tumor mutational burden, local T-cell clonality showed a moderate but significant correlation (R around 0.37). Recurrence of the same dominant CDR3 beta clonotypes was seen across tumor sites within a patient, and site-unique high-frequency clones were present alongside them.

Germline-derived CDR1 and CDR2 are MNHNS and SASEGT. The CDR3 sequence is 18 residues long. Germline trimming cut 5 bases from V and 3 bases from J; bases unmatched to any gene: 10. Multiplex PCR employing 32 V and 13 J primers generated amplicons of the TCR beta CDR3. Each CDR3 protein is one row after TCRdb ran MiXCR on the multiplex PCR reads. The data hold over 30,000 distinct CDR3 sequences, with around 28% observed a single time. What was sequenced was lung tumor tissue. The sequence derives from a man aged 35 to 55 with non-small cell lung cancer. This chain uses TRBV6-1 with TRBJ2-6; TRBD2 matches 10 bases. CDR3 loop: CASSQIAGGAFGANVLTF. The CDR3 DNA reads as TGTGCCAGCAGTCAGATAGCGGGAGGAGCGTTTGGGGCCAACGTCCTGACTTTC.